This TCR beta chain was sequenced for a study of shared clonotypes between healthy human individuals. Study in general: The plates for each donor numbered three CD4 naive, three CD4 memory, two CD8 naive and one CD8 memory. Study-wide points: Against clonotypes common to all four donors, non-shared ones had lower generation probabilities.

Healthy HIV-negative adults with no recent acute infections or vaccinations were recruited as donors. CD8 memory was a combination that joined CD45RO+ cells with CCR7-negative CD45RA+ TemRA cells. Points on this clone: Antigen specificity is unknown.

Repertoires were generated with immunoSEQ multiplex PCR, while TCRdb's copy carries only in-frame clones and drops some. The sample holds roughly 660,000 clones; around 90% are singletons and the top ten take around a third. Sequencing input: memory CD8+ T cells from PBMCs. Indicated subset: CD45RO+ cells pooled with CCR7-negative TemRA cells. This receptor was taken from a young man in good health. Some clones in this sample may be carry-over from other donors' samples.

CDR3 nucleotide sequence: TGTGCCAGCAGTCTTAGCGGGAGGGACGACAATGAGCAGTTCTTC. It is translated as CASSLSGRDDNEQFF. The rearrangement joins TRBV28 to TRBJ2-1; 11 bases align to TRBD2. J gave up 5 bases and V 5 bases, and 5 bases lay outside the gene matches. The CDR3 spans 15 residues. Germline values: CDR1 MDHEN, CDR2 SYDVKM.